This TCR beta chain was observed in a study of CD8+ T cells in alopecia areata. For the study at large: Treated patients were dosed with oral tofacitinib, taking 5 to 10 mg twice daily. Study-wide findings and caveats: Against the mouse data, patients shared TCRs less clearly, possibly for HLA reasons.

It was cDNA, reverse transcribed from extracted RNA, that served as the sequencing template. Sequenced by immunoSEQ multiplex PCR; TCRdb stores in-frame clones only, minus some. Of about 150,000 clones listed, around 58% are singletons. The CDR3 loop spans 17 amino acids. Germline CDR1 is LGHNA and CDR2 is YNFKEQ. V was pared by 1 base and J by 0 bases, with 6 bases of the junction left unmatched. Alopecia areata patients provided lesional scalp punch biopsies and peripheral blood, both collected for the study. Note on this clone: As yet, its antigen is unknown.

This receptor was obtained from a human donor with alopecia areata. V is TRBV4-2 and J is TRBJ2-1; 7 positions agree with TRBD1. The specimen comprised CD4+ T cells sorted from blood, sampled at week 0. The chain's CDR3 is CASSQATGESSYNEQFF. The CDR3 bases are TGTGCCAGCAGCCAAGCCACAGGGGAGAGCTCCTACAATGAGCAGTTCTTC.